A single sample gave rise to the 6 T cell receptor beta chains below, sequenced in a study of T cells in Graves' hyperthyroidism and ophthalmopathy. RNA transcripts served as the template for amplifying TCR beta CDR3 regions. A first-round RT-PCR of the TCR CDR3 used the HTBI primer set. TCRdb independently ran MiXCR on the multiplex PCR reads; one entry per CDR3 protein. The data hold hundreds of thousands of distinct CDR3 sequences, with approximately 19% observed a single time. The sample was blood. These receptors all come from a woman between 45 and 60 years old with Graves' hyperthyroidism that later progressed to Graves' ophthalmopathy.

The chain's CDR3 is CASSISPLPDTQYF. CDR3 coding DNA: TGTGCCAGTAGTATCTCTCCCCTGCCCGATACGCAGTATTTT. This chain uses TRBV19 with TRBJ2-3; D uncertain. The CDR3 has 14 amino acids. Germline assignment: CDR1 LNHDA and CDR2 SQIVND (reference sequence). V was cut by 3 bases and J by 6 bases, with 13 bases left in between.

A few counts support this clonotype. V is TRBV5-1 and J is TRBJ1-5, with D possibly being TRBD1 (6 bases). Trimming stripped 0 bases from V and 7 bases from J, with 11 bases between. The germline V gene has CDR1 SGHRS and CDR2 YFSETQ. The CDR3 is 14 amino acids. The CDR3 DNA is TGCGCCAGCAGCTTGGAGGGGGGCCAACAGCCCCAGCATTTT. It specifies CASSLEGGQQPQHF.

The chain has TRBV20-1 and TRBJ1-3; 10 nucleotides align to TRBD1. CDR1 and CDR2 (germline): DFQATT, SNEGSKA (reference sequence). Germline trimming cut 6 bases from V and 7 bases from J; bases unmatched to any gene: 6. This CDR3 comprises 13 residues. The CDR3 nucleotides read TGCAGTGCCTGGGACAGGGGCCGGAACACCATATATTTT. Protein: CSAWDRGRNTIYF.

This clonotype was seen only a few times. This chain links TRBV7-6 with TRBJ1-3; D unresolved. Germline CDR1 SGHVS, CDR2 FNYEAQ. Trimming left V 10 bases short and J 1 base short, with 11 bases between. The CDR3 has 13 residues. CDR3 sequence reads: CATAVGSGNTIYF. The CDR3 bases are TGTGCCACTGCGGTGGGTTCTGGAAACACCATATATTTT. Filled out from reference TRBV7-6 and TRBJ1-3, the complete variable domain reads GAGVSQSPRYKVTKRGQDVALRCDPISGHVSLYWYRQALGQGPEFLTYFNYEAQQDKSGLPNDRFSAERPEGSISTLTIQRTEQRDSAMYRCATAVGSGNTIYFGEGSWLTVV.

This clonotype appeared many times. The chain joins TRBV7-9 to TRBJ2-7; D unclear. This CDR3 is built from 14 residues. V was pared by 5 bases and J by 2 bases, with 13 bases between. CDR1 and CDR2 from the germline V gene are SEHNR and FQNEAQ (reference sequence). The CDR3 DNA reads as TGTGCCAGCAGCGATGACCCCGAGGCCTACGAGCAGTACTTC. Its protein product is CASSDDPEAYEQYF.

This clonotype was seen a handful of times. The chain employs TRBV29-1 and TRBJ1-5; D is perhaps TRBD1 (6 bases). V lost 6 bases and J lost 0, with 12 bases in between. The V gene's germline CDR1 is SQVTM and CDR2 ANQGSEA. This CDR3 contains 14 residues. CDR3 residues: CSVVTGNSNQPQHF. DNA of the CDR3: TGCAGCGTCGTTACAGGGAATAGCAATCAGCCCCAGCATTTT.